This T cell receptor (beta chain) was captured by sequencing in a study of tumor and adjacent non-tumor tissue in lung cancer. Across the whole study: The cohort had roughly 11 adenocarcinoma, 2 squamous cell and 1 small cell patients.

The CDR3 is made up of 14 amino acids. The germline CDR1 and CDR2 sequences are LNHDA and SQIVND (reference sequence). V dropped 4 bases and J dropped 2 bases, with 9 bases sitting between them. Regarding the study as a whole: TCR diversity was significantly greater in tumor than normal lung tissue.

As concerns this clonotype: The antigen is not known.

RNA was extracted from bulk tissue without any cell sorting. TCRbeta libraries were built with three rounds of nested PCR, modified from ARM-PCR. TCRdb redid the calling of the multiplex PCR reads with MiXCR, one entry per CDR3 protein. The data show 110,000 or so distinct CDR3 sequences, roughly 74% seen once. Sequencing was done on a sample of lung tumor tissue. The clonotype was recovered from a woman aged 55-70 years with non-small cell lung cancer. The rearrangement uses TRBV19 and TRBJ1-5, with a weak D call TRBD1 (5 bases). In DNA form, the CDR3 reads TGTGCCAGTAGTAACAAAGGGGGCAATCAGCCCCAGCATTTT. It encodes CASSNKGGNQPQHF.